This entry concerns a single T cell receptor beta chain. The antigen it binds to is not known. No base-level quality is on record; no much larger clone is a single base apart. This sample stems from a study of vaccination and CD4 T cells after COVID-19 (dated by TCRdb to about 2022). About the full investigation: Convalescent patients had a positive SARS-CoV-2 result on nasal swab PCR, and of these patients, nine had mild disease and one had severe disease. In the convalescent cohort there were six males and four females, among whom were two Hispanic individuals, seven Caucasians, two Asians and one multiracial person. Participants received two doses of either the Pfizer-BioNTech BNT162b2 vaccine (n=8) or the Moderna mRNA-1273 vaccine (n=2). Post-COVID blood samples from convalescent patients were collected a median of about 110 days after diagnosis, with a range of roughly 35 to 170 days. Post-vaccine blood samples were obtained a median of approximately 70 days after the second vaccine dose, with a range of roughly 14 to 241 days. Overlapping spike peptide pools from SARS-CoV-2 and from the common cold coronaviruses HCoV-NL63, HCoV-OC43 and HCoV-229E were used as culture stimuli. Control cultures received a CEFX viral epitope pool as the positive control, an HIV-1 Nef peptide pool as the negative control, or no peptide. In around 10 COVID-19 convalescent patients and several infection-naive healthy vaccine recipients, researchers compared the spike-specific CD4+ TCR repertoire from before mRNA vaccination with the repertoire from after. Overall results and qualifications from the work: Among the post-vaccine SARS-CoV-2-reactive clones in convalescent patients, a median roughly 85% showed up only after vaccination, which suggests vaccine-specific priming. Relatively few convalescent patients were included in the study, and early timepoints after natural infection were not analyzed. Of the vaccine-specific clones found in convalescent patients, nearly all (304 of 307) were mono-reactive for SARS-CoV-2 spike instead of being cross-reactive with common cold coronaviruses. The median count of SARS-CoV-2-reactive clonotypes went up from 20 to 25 after infection to 30 to 40 after vaccination, although the change was not significant.

The sample's treatment or condition label, in plain terms: roughly 10-day PBMC culture with coronavirus spike peptide pools or control peptides (ViraFEST assay). The ViraFEST assay, used in the study, expanded antigen-specific T cells with peptide pools and then identified the expanded clonotypes through TCR sequencing. The positive SARS-CoV-2 PCR tests of the convalescent patients were dated from March to December 2020, before the Alpha, Beta and Delta variants emerged in the United States. Each well held about 2.2 million PBMCs cultured in IMDM containing around 5% human AB serum and approximately 9.8 IU/ml IL-2, with 8.5 to 10 ug/ml peptide pools added. Half of the culture medium was replaced with fresh IL-2-containing medium on days 3 and 7. After approximately eleven days of culture, CD4+ T cells were isolated by negative selection using the EasySep CD4+ T cell isolation kit. PBMCs were separated from whole blood using Ficoll-Paque Plus gradient centrifugation and then either used fresh or cryopreserved at -140C. Each culture condition was generally run in triplicate wells.

Library method: PCR. DNA from cultured CD4+ T cells underwent TCR sequencing with the Oncomine TCR Beta short-read assay at the Johns Hopkins FTIC core. Genomic DNA was extracted from the cultured CD4+ T cells with the QIAamp micro DNA kit. Oncomine TCR Beta libraries from cultured CD4+ T cells were pooled using unique dual indexes and sequenced on an Illumina iSeq 100. Concerning the study's data processing: Non-productive sequences were removed, and CDR3s not starting with C, not ending with F or W, or shorter than 7 amino acids were discarded. The MANAFEST web application identified antigen-specific clonotypes by comparing peptide-stimulated wells against reference wells and other culture wells. An FDR below 0.05, an odds ratio above 5, and a productive frequency above 0.1% in at least two of three replicate wells were required for clones to be considered positive. Clonotypes that were significantly expanded in both SARS-CoV-2 spike wells and at least one common cold coronavirus spike condition were defined as cross-reactive. Similarity between CDR3 sequences was evaluated in R version 3.6.1 using Levenshtein distances (stringdist) and unrooted phylogenetic trees (ape). Through fastp at Q25 and MiXCR, TCRdb rebuilt clones from the public reads, retaining in-frame beta chains. For every CDR3 protein sequence, its rows merge into one entry that carries the most common genes and DNA. None of the V and J calls come from the authors' own analysis; TCRdb made them. Here the sample has under 15,000 distinct CDR3 sequences; 51% occur a single time. The ten largest clones take up 10% of the sample.

Cut back by 0 bases and 3 bases, the V and J ends lie 9 bases apart. The CDR3 measures 14 amino acids from cysteine to phenylalanine. Only the CDR3 portion is preserved as DNA: 42 bases, with reading frame beginning at the first base. Sequences DFQATT (CDR1) and SNEGSKA (CDR2) are obtained from the germline V gene (reference sequence). The V gene is TRBV20-1 and the J gene is TRBJ2-1; the D gene is not confidently resolved. This receptor was obtained from a human donor who had recovered from COVID-19. The sample comprised CD4+ T cells from blood, cultured in vitro. The DNA sequence is as follows: TGCAGTGCTAGAGACCCTTACGACTACAATGAGCAGTTCTTC. Its coded protein is CSARDPYDYNEQFF.